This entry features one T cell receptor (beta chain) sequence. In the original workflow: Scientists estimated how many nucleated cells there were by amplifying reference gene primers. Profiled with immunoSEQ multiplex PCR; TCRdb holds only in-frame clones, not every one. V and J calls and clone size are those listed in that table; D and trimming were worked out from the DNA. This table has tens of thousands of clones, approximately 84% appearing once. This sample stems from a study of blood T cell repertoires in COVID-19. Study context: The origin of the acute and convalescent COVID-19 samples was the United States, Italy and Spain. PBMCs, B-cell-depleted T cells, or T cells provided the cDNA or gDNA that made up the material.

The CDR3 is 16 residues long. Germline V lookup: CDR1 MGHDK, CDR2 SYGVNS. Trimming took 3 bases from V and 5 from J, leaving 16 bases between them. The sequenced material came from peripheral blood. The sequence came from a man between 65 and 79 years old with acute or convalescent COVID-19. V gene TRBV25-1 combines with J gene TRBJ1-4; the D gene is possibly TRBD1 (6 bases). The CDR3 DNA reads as TGTGCCAGCAGTGACCTATATGGGACATCAAATGAAAAACTGTTTTTT. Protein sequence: CASSDLYGTSNEKLFF.